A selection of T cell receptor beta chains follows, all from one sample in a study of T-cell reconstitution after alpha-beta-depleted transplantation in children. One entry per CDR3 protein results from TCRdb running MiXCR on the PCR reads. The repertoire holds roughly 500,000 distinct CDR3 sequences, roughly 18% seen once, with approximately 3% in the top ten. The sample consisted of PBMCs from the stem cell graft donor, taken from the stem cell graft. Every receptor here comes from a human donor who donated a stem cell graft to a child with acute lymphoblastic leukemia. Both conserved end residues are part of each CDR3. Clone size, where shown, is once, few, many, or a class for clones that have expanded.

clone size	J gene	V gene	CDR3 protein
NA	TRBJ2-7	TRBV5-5	CASSLAQGDYEQYF
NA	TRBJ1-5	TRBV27	CASSFGRWSPQHF
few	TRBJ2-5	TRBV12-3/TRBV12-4	CASSPPVLDSLYQETQYF
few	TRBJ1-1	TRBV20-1	CSARDITGTEAFF
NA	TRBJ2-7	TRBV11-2	CASSPTVGLTIKQYF
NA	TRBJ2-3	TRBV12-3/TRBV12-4	CASSDWTSGRGDTQYF
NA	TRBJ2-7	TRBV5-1	CASSLEGGHKYF
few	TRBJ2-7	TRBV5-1	CASSPLDSSLATANKYEQYF
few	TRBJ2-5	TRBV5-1	CASSWGGTAEKTQYF
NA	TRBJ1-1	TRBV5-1	CASTLGGHTEAFF
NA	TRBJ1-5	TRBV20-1	CSAVTGPQPQHF
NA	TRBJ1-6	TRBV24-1	CATGSSYNSPLHF
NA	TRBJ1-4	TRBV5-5	CASSLAGFPNEKLFF
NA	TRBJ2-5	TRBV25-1	CASSEFLSQETQYF
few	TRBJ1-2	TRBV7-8	CASSFDRAPSSYGYTF
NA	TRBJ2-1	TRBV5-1	CASSPFGTGAREFF
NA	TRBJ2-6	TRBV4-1	CASSQEGQGALGANVLTF